This T cell receptor (beta chain) was sequenced during a study of beta chain features in type 1 diabetes. Expressed TCRB transcripts were sequenced after all isolated RNA was converted to cDNA. TCRdb's copy holds only in-frame clones and misses some; the assay was immunoSEQ multiplex PCR. The data hold about 650,000 clones, with around an eighth observed a single time. This clone was seen only a few times. Its target is unknown. Study-wide findings and caveats: Naive, central memory and Treg TCRB repertoires appeared more alike in patients than in healthy donors. It was not settled here whether HLA type affects TCRB rearrangement. In type 1 diabetes patients, VDJ junctions had fewer insertions; deletions at these junctions were more frequent. Shortening that was moderate but significant affected the TCRB CDR3s of Type 1 diabetes patients in all four CD4+ subsets.

V lost 5 bases to trimming and J lost 4 bases; unmatched junction nucleotides: 12. The CDR3 consists of 18 residues. CDR1 SGHTA and CDR2 FQGNSA come from the germline V gene. The J gene is TRBJ2-6, the V gene TRBV7-2, with 9 nucleotides matching TRBD1. The specimen was naive CD4+ T cells from blood. This receptor was identified in a man aged 25-40 years with type 1 diabetes. The CDR3 coding sequence is TGTGCCAGCAGCCCGCGAGGACAGGGGATCGGCGGGGCCAACGTCCTGACTTTC. Its translation: CASSPRGQGIGGANVLTF.